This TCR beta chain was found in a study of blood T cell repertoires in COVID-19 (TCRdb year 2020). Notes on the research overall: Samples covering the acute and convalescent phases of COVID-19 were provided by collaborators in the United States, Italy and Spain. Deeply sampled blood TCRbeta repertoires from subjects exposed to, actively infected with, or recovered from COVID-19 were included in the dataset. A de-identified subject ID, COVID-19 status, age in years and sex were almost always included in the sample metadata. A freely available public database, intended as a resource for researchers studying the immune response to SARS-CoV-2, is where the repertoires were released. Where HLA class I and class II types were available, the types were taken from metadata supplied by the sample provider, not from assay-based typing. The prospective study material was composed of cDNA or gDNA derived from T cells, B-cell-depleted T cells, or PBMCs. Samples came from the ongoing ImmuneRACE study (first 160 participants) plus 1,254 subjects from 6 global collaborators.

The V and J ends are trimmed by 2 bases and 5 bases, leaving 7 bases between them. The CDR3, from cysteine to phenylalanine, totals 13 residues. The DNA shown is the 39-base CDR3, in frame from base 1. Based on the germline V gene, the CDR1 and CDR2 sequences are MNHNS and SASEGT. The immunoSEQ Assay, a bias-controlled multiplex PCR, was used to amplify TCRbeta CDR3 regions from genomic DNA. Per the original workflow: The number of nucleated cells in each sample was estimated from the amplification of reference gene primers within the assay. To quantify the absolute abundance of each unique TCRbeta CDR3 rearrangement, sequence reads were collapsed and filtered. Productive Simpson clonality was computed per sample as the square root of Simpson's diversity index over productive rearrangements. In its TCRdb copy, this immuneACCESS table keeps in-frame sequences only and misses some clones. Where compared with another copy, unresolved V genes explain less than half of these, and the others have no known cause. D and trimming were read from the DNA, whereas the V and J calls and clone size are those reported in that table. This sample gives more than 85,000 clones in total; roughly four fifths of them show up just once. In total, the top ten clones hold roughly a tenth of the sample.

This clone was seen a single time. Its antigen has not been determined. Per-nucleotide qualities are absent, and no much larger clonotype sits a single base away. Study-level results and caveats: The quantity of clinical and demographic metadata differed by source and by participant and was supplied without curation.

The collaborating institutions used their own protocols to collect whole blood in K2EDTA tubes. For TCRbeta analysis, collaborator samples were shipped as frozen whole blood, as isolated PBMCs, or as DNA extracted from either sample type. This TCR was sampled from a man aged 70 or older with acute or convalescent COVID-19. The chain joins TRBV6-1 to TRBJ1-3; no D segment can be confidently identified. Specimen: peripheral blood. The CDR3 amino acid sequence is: CASSESSRNTIYF. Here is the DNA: TGTGCCAGCAGTGAAAGCTCACGAAACACCATATATTTT.